The source of this T cell receptor (beta chain) is a study of blood T cell repertoires in COVID-19. V shed 6 bases and J 5 bases; nucleotides not matched to a gene: 10. CDR1 and CDR2 (germline): ENHRY, SYGVKD. The CDR3 totals 16 residues. Sequencing used immunoSEQ multiplex PCR; TCRdb keeps in-frame clones, though not all of them. The sample comprises about 160,000 clones, about 90% of which are singletons, and 6% to 7% rests with the top ten. The sample comprised peripheral blood. The TCR sequence derives from a man aged 80 or over with acute or convalescent COVID-19. V and J are TRBV10-3 and TRBJ2-1, with 10 bases identical to TRBD2. The CDR3 here is CAISGGSGRVDNEQFF. As DNA, the CDR3 is TGTGCCATCAGCGGGGGGAGCGGGAGGGTGGACAATGAGCAGTTCTTC.